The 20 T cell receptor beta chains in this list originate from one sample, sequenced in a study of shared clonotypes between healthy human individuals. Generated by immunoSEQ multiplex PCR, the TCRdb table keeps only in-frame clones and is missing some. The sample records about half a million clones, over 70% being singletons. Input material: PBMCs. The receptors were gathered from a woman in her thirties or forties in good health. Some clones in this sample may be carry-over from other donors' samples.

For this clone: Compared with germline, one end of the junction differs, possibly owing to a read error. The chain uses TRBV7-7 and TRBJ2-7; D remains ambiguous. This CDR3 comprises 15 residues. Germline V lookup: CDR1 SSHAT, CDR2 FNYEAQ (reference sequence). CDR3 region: CASSSRPFSVDEQYF. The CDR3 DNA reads TGTGCTAGCAGCTCGCGCCCCTTTTCGGTTGACGAGCAGTACTTC. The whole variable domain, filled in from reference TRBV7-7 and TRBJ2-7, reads GAGVSQSPRYKVTKRGQDVTLRCDPISSHATLYWYQQALGQGPEFLTYFNYEAQPDKSGLPSDRFSAERPEGSISTLTIQRTEQRDSAMYRCASSSRPFSVDEQYFGPGTRLTVT.

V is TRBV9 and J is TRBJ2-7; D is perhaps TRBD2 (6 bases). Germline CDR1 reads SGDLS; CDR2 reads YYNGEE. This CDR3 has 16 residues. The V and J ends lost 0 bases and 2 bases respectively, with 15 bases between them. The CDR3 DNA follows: TGTGCCAGCAGCGTAGACCCCCACGGCGGGACCTACGAGCAGTACTTC. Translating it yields CASSVDPHGGTYEQYF.

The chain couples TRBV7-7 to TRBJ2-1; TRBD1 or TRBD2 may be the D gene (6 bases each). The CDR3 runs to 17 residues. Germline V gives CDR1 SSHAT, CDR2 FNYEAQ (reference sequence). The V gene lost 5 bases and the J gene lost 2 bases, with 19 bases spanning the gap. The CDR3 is CASSAELRRDTYNEQFF. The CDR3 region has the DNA TGTGCCAGCAGCGCGGAACTGCGGCGGGACACCTACAATGAGCAGTTCTTC. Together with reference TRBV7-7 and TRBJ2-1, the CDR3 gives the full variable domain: GAGVSQSPRYKVTKRGQDVTLRCDPISSHATLYWYQQALGQGPEFLTYFNYEAQPDKSGLPSDRFSAERPEGSISTLTIQRTEQRDSAMYRCASSAELRRDTYNEQFFGPGTRLTVL.

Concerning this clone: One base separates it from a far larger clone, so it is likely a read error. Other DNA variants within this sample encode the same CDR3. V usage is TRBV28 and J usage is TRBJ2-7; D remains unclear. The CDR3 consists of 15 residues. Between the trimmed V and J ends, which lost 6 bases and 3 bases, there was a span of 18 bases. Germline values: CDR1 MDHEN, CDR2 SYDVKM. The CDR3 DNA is TGTGCCAGCAGCCCCCTGGTTGGCGTCAGCTACGAGCAGTACTTC. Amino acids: CASSPLVGVSYEQYF.

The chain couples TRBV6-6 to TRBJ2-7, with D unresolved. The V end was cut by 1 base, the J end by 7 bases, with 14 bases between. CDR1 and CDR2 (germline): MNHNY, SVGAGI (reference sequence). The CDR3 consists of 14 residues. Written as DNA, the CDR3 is TGTGCCAGCAGTTACTTGACCGGAAAAAGGGAGCAGTACTTC. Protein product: CASSYLTGKREQYF.

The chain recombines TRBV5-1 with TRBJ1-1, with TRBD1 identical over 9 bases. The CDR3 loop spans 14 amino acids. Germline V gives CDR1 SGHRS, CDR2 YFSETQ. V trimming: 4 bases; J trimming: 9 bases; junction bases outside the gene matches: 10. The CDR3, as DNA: TGCGCCAGCAGCCCAACTTTACAGGGGGCTAAAGCTTTCTTT. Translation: CASSPTLQGAKAFF.

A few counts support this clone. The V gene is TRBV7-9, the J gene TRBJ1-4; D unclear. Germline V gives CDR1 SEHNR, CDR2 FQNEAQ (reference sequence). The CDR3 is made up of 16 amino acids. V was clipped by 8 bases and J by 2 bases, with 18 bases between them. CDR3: CASPYRPTDTNEKLFF. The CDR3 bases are TGTGCCAGCCCTTATAGACCCACGGATACTAATGAAAAACTGTTTTTT.

The CDR3 protein is CASSIKIGHSYEQYF. CDR3 in DNA: TGTGCCAGTAGTATAAAAATCGGTCACTCCTACGAGCAGTACTTC. V is TRBV19 and J is TRBJ2-7; D is uncertain. This CDR3 contains 15 residues. Trimming shortened V by 2 bases and J by 0 bases, and 11 bases separated the two germline ends. Germline loops: CDR1 LNHDA, CDR2 SQIVND (reference sequence).

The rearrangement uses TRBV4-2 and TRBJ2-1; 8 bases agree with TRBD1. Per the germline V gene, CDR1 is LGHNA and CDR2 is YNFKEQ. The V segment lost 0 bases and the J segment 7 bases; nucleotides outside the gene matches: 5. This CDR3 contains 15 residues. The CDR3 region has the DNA TGTGCCAGCAGCCAAGATACAGGGGGTCGTAATGAGCAGTTCTTC. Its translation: CASSQDTGGRNEQFF.

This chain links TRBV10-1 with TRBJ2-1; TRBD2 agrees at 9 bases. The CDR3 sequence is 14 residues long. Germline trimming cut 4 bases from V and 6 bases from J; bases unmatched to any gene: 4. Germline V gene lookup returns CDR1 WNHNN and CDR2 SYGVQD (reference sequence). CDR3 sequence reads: CASSVAGAINEQFF. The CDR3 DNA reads TGCGCCAGCAGTGTAGCGGGAGCGATCAATGAGCAGTTCTTC.

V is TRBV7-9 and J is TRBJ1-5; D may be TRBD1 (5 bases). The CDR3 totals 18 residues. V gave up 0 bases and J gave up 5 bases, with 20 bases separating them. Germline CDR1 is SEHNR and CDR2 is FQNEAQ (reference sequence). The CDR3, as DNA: TGTGCCAGCAGCTTAGCACCCTTATCAGGGACGCGAGATCAGCCCCAGCATTTT. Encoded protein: CASSLAPLSGTRDQPQHF.

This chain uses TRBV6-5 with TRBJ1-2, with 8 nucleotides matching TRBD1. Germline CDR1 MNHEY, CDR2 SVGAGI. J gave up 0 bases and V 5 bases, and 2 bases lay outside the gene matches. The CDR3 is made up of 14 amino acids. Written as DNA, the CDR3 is TGTGCCAGCAGTCTACAGGGGGCTAACTATGGCTACACCTTC. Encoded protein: CASSLQGANYGYTF.

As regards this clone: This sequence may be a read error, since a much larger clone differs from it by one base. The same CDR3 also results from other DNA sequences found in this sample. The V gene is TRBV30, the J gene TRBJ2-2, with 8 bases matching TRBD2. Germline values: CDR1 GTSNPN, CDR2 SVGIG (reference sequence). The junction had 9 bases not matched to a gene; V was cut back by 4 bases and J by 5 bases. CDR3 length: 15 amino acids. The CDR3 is CAWKEVGGETGELFF. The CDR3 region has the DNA TGTGCCTGGAAGGAGGTCGGGGGGGAAACCGGGGAGCTGTTTTTT.

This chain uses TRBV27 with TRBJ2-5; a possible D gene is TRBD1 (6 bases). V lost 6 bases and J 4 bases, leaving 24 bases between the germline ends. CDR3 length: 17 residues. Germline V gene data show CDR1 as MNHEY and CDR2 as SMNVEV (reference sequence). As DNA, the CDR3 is TGTGCCAGCAGGACTCTATTACAGGGCCCGGCAAGAGAGACCCAGTACTTC. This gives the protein CASRTLLQGPARETQYF.

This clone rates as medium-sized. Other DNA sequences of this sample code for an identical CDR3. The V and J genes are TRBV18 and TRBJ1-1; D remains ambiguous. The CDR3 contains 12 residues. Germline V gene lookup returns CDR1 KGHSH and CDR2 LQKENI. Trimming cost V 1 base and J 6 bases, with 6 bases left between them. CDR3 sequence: CASSPQGAEAFF. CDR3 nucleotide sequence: TGTGCCAGCTCACCACAGGGTGCTGAAGCTTTCTTT.

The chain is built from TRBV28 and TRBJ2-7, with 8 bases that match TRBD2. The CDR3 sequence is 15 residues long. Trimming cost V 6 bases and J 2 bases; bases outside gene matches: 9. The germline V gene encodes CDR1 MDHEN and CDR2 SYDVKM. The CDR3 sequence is CASSSVAGITYEQYF. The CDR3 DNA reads TGTGCCAGCAGCTCCGTAGCGGGAATAACCTACGAGCAGTACTTC.

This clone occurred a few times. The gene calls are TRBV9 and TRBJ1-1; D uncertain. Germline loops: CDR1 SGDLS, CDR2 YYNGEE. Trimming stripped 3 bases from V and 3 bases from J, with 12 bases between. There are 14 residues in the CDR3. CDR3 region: CASSARRRDTEAFF. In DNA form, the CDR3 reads TGTGCCAGCAGCGCCCGAAGAAGGGACACTGAAGCTTTCTTT.

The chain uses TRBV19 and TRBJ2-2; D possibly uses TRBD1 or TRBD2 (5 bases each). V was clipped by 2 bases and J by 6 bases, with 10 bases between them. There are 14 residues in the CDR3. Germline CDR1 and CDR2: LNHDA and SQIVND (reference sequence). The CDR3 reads CASSIRDVPGELFF. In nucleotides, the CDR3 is TGTGCCAGTAGTATAAGGGACGTCCCCGGGGAGCTGTTTTTT.

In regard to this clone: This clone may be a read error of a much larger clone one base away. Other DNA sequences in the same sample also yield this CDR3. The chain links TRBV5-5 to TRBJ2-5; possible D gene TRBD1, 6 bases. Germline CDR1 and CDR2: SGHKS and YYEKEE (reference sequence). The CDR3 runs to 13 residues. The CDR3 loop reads CASSLQGQETQYF. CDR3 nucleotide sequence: TGTGCTAGCAGCTTACAGGGCCAAGAGACCCAGTACTTC.

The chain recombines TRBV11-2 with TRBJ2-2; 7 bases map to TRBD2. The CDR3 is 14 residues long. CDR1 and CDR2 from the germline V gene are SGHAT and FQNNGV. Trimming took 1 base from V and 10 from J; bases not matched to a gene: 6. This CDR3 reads CASSLVGGQEELFF. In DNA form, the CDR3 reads TGTGCCAGCAGCTTAGTGGGAGGGCAGGAGGAGCTGTTTTTT.